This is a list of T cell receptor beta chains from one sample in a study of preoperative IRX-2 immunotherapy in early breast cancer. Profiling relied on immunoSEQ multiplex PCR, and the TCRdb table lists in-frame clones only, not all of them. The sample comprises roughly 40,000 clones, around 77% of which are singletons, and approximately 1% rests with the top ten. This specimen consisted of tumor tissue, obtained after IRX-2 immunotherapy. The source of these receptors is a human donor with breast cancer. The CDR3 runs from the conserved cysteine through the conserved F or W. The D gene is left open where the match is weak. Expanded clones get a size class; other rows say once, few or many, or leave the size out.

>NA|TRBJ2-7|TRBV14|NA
TGTGCCAGCAGCCAAGGTCCGGCGACCTCCTACGAGCAGTACTTC
CASSQGPATSYEQYF
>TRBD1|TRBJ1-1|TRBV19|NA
TGTGCCAGTAGTATGGGACAGGGGACTAACACTGAAGCTTTCTTT
CASSMGQGTNTEAFF
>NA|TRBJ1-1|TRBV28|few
TGTGCCAGCAGTTTCCAAGGGGTCATGAACACTGAAGCTTTCTTT
CASSFQGVMNTEAFF
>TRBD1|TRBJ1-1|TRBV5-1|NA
TGCGCCAGCAGCTCTCGGACAGGGGACACTGAAGCTTTCTTT
CASSSRTGDTEAFF
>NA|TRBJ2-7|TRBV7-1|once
TGTGCCAGCAGCTTAGTAGGGGCTAGCGAAACCTACGAGCAGTACTTC
CASSLVGASETYEQYF
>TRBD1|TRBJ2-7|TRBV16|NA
TGTGCCAGCAGCCTAGGACAGGGGATCTCCTACGAGCAGTACTTC
CASSLGQGISYEQYF
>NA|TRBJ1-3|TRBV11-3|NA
TGTGCCAGCAGCTTGACGGGTCCCCCTCTTGGAAACACCATATATTTT
CASSLTGPPLGNTIYF
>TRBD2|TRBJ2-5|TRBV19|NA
TGTGCCAGTAGGGCGGTGGCTAGCGGGAAAGAGACCCAGTACTTC
CASRAVASGKETQYF
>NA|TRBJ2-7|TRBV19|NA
TGTGCCAGTAGTAACCTAGGCACGTTCGAGCAGTACTTC
CASSNLGTFEQYF
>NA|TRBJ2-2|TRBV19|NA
TGTGCCAGTAGATTCAGGGATTCGAACACCGGGGAGCTGTTTTTT
CASRFRDSNTGELFF
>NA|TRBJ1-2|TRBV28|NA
TGTGCCAGCAGTTTGGTCGGACAGCCCTATGGCTACACCTTC
CASSLVGQPYGYTF
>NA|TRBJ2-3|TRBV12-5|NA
TGTGCTAGTGGTCCAGGGACGGCTCGCACAGATACGCAGTATTTT
CASGPGTARTDTQYF
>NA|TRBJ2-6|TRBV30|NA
TGTGCCTGGAGGGTCCAGGGCTACGGGGCCAACGTCCTGACTTTC
CAWRVQGYGANVLTF
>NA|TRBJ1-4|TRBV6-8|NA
TGTGCCAGCAGTTCAAACATTCGAGAAAAACTGTTTTTT
CASSSNIREKLFF
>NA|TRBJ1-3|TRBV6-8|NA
TGTGCCAGCAGTTACTCGGCACCGCTCAGCTCTGGAAACACCATATATTTT
CASSYSAPLSSGNTIYF
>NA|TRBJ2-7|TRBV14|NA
TGTGCCAGCAGCCAAGACAGGGGAGGGGTCTACGAGCAGTACTTC
CASSQDRGGVYEQYF
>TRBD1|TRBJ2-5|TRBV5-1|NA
TGCGCCAGCAGCTTGGACAGGGGGTGGGAGACCCAGTACTTC
CASSLDRGWETQYF
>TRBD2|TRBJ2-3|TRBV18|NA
TGTGCCAGCTCCCTACGGGAGGGGGAAGGAGATACGCAGTATTTT
CASSLREGEGDTQYF
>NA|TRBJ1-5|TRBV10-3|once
TGTGCCATCAGTGAGGTGTTTCAACAGCCCCAGCATTTT
CAISEVFQQPQHF
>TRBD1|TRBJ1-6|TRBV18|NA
TGTGCCAGCTCACGACCCGACAGGGAGGTGAATTCACCCCTCCACTTT
CASSRPDREVNSPLHF
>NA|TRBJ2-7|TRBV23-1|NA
TGCGCCAGCAGCTTTCCGGGGTCGGGTGAGCAGTACTTC
CASSFPGSGEQYF
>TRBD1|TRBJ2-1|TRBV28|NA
TGTGCCAGCAGTTCGGGGGGACAGGGATACAATGAGCAGTTCTTC
CASSSGGQGYNEQFF
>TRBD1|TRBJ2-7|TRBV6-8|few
TGTGCCAGCAGCGTCGGACCCGGGACAGCAACCGCCTACGAGCAGTACTTC
CASSVGPGTATAYEQYF
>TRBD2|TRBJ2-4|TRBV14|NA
TGTGCCAGCAGCCCCGGGGGGTTAGACATTCAGTACTTC
CASSPGGLDIQYF
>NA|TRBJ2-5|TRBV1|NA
TGCGCCAGCAGCCAAGATACCACGGGGGCCGCTCAAGAGACCCAGTACTTC
CASSQDTTGAAQETQYF
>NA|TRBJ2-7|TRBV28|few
TGTGCCAGCAGCTCGATTGTCGTGGGGAGGGGGCCCTACGAGCAGTACTTC
CASSSIVVGRGPYEQYF
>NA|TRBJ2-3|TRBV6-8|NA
TGTGCCATCTCGAGGGGGACCGTGATCACAGATACGCAGTATTTT
CAISRGTVITDTQYF
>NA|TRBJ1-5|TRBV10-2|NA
TGCGCCAGTGCCCTCCTGGGGAATCAGCCCCAGCATTTT
CASALLGNQPQHF
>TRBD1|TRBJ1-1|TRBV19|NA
TGTGCCAGTAGTCCCGGGACAGGGAAATTGGACACTGAAGCTTTCTTT
CASSPGTGKLDTEAFF
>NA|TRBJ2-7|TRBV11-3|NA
TGTGCCAGCAGCTTGGGAAGGACAGTATACGAGCAGTACTTC
CASSLGRTVYEQYF
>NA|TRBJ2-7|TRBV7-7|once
TGTGCCAGCAGCGCGATACAGGGAAGGGGCTCCTACAAGCAGTACTTC
CASSAIQGRGSYKQYF